Listed below are T cell receptor beta chains from one sample, sequenced in a study of shared clonotypes between healthy human individuals. The protocol was immunoSEQ multiplex PCR, while the TCRdb copy is restricted to in-frame clones and leaves out a portion. The sample lists roughly 2.6 million clones; around nine tenths were seen once. The sequenced material came from naive CD4+ T cells sorted from blood. The source of these receptors is a young man in good health. CDR3s include the opening cysteine and the closing phenylalanine or tryptophan. Each record gives: D gene, J gene, CDR3 length, V gene, CDR3 protein, CDR3 DNA. The D gene is left open where the match is weak.

TRBD1 TRBJ1-6 15 TRBV5-4 CASSPAGQGNSPLHF TGTGCCAGCAGCCCCGCAGGACAGGGGAATTCACCCCTCCACTTT
NA TRBJ1-2 14 TRBV6-6 CASSYSSAYYGYTF TGTGCCAGCAGTTACTCTTCGGCCTACTATGGCTACACCTTC
NA TRBJ2-3 15 TRBV10-1 CASSESGQGTDTQYF TGCGCCAGCAGTGAGTCGGGGCAGGGCACAGATACGCAGTATTTT
TRBD1 TRBJ1-1 13 TRBV5-1 CASSSGQDPFRVF TGCGCCAGCAGCTCCGGACAGGACCCTTTCAGGGTCTTT
TRBD2 TRBJ2-1 17 TRBV5-4 CASSLELVAGAYNEQFF TGTGCCAGCAGCTTGGAGCTGGTAGCGGGGGCCTACAATGAGCAGTTCTTC
NA TRBJ1-6 12 TRBV6-5 CASSSVNSPLHF TGTGCCAGCAGTTCTGTCAATTCACCCCTCCACTTT
NA TRBJ1-5 15 TRBV18 CASSPPGGSNQPQHF TGTGCCAGCTCACCACCAGGAGGTAGCAATCAGCCCCAGCATTTT
TRBD1 TRBJ2-3 14 TRBV5-1 CASSIQGAGDTQYF TGCGCCAGCAGTATACAGGGGGCTGGAGATACGCAGTATTTT
NA TRBJ1-5 15 TRBV9 CASSVDGQIFQPQHF TGTGCCAGCAGCGTAGACGGGCAGATTTTTCAGCCCCAGCATTTT
NA TRBJ1-2 14 TRBV19 CASSPLDRNYGYTF TGTGCCAGTAGTCCCCTCGACAGAAACTATGGCTACACCTTC
NA TRBJ1-1 13 TRBV7-9 CASSLTGSAEAFF TGTGCCAGCAGCTTGACGGGGAGCGCTGAAGCTTTCTTT
NA TRBJ2-1 14 TRBV5-1 CASRFRDGNNEQFF TGCGCCAGCCGCTTTAGGGACGGCAACAATGAGCAGTTCTTC
NA TRBJ1-1 14 TRBV7-2 CASSLVRLNTEAFF TGTGCCAGCAGCTTAGTCCGACTGAACACTGAAGCTTTCTTT
NA TRBJ2-5 15 TRBV7-2 CASSTQVGGGETQYF TGTGCCAGCAGCACCCAGGTCGGGGGCGGGGAGACCCAGTACTTC
NA TRBJ2-5 15 TRBV6-5 CASSYSSTNQETQYF TGTGCCAGCAGTTACTCCTCTACTAACCAAGAGACCCAGTACTTC
NA TRBJ1-6 14 TRBV6-5 CASSISVGGSPLHF TGTGCCAGCAGCATCTCGGTCGGGGGGTCACCCCTCCACTTT
NA TRBJ1-4 14 TRBV5-4 CASSLQGGIEKLFF TGTGCCAGCAGCTTACAGGGAGGGATCGAAAAACTGTTTTTT
NA TRBJ2-3 14 TRBV5-4 CASSPQPLSDTQYF TGTGCCAGCAGCCCTCAACCCTTATCAGATACGCAGTATTTT